These 29 T cell receptor beta chains originate from one sample sequenced in a study of shared clonotypes between healthy human individuals. TCRdb's copy holds only in-frame clones and misses some; the assay was immunoSEQ multiplex PCR. Here the sample spans approximately 1,500,000 clones, around 97% being singletons. Source material: naive CD4+ T cells sorted from blood. Sample subset: CD45RA+ positively selected. The receptor set was obtained from a man younger than 45 in good health.

The chain combines TRBV4-3 with TRBJ2-3; D may be TRBD2 (5 bases). From germline, CDR1 is LGHNA and CDR2 YSLEER. Trimming took 0 bases from V and 7 from J, leaving 11 bases between them. This CDR3 region has 14 residues. CDR3 nucleotides: TGCGCCAGCAGCCAAGATCTCCCGGGGAATACGCAGTATTTT. It is translated as CASSQDLPGNTQYF.

This clone has only one observation. The rearrangement uses TRBV9 and TRBJ2-1; TRBD2 aligns across 9 bases. V gave up 0 bases and J gave up 10 bases; unmatched junction bases: 11. CDR1 is SGDLS and CDR2 is YYNGEE in the germline V gene. This CDR3 spans 16 amino acids. The chain's CDR3 is CASSVVSLAGLGEQFF. CDR3 nucleotide sequence: TGTGCCAGCAGCGTAGTGTCCCTAGCGGGACTCGGGGAGCAGTTCTTC.

V is TRBV27 and J is TRBJ2-3, with D perhaps TRBD2 (5 bases). Germline V gene lookup returns CDR1 MNHEY and CDR2 SMNVEV (reference sequence). CDR3 size: 14 residues. V was clipped by 3 bases and J by 5 bases, with 12 bases between them. The CDR3 DNA is TGTGCCAGCAGTTTGGACTGGCTTAAAGATACGCAGTATTTT. It yields the protein CASSLDWLKDTQYF.

This rearrangement joins TRBV5-6 to TRBJ2-7; 7 bases line up with TRBD2. The CDR3 extends over 13 amino acids. V dropped 1 base and J dropped 9; count of bases not matched to a gene: 7. The V gene's germline CDR1 is SGHDT and CDR2 YYEEEE. The CDR3: CASSLKGWEGQYF. CDR3 bases: TGTGCCAGCAGCTTGAAGGGCTGGGAGGGGCAGTACTTC. The whole variable domain, filled in from reference TRBV5-6 and TRBJ2-7, reads DAGVTQSPTHLIKTRGQQVTLRCSPKSGHDTVSWYQQALGQGPQFIFQYYEEEERQRGNFPDRFSGHQFPNYSSELNVNALLLGDSALYLCASSLKGWEGQYFGPGTRLTVT.

The chain links TRBV11-2 to TRBJ2-7; 8 positions agree with TRBD2. With 6 bases clipped from V and 1 base from J, the junction kept 2 bases outside the gene matches. Germline V gene lookup returns CDR1 SGHAT and CDR2 FQNNGV. This CDR3 is built from 13 residues. CDR3 nucleotides: TGTGCCAGCAGTGGCGGGAGGTCCTACGAGCAGTACTTC. Translating gives CASSGGRSYEQYF.

CDR3 nucleotides: TGTGCCAGCAGCTTTCGGCGGAGCACAGATACGCAGTATTTT. This gives the protein CASSFRRSTDTQYF. The V call is TRBV7-2, the J call TRBJ2-3; D is unclear. The CDR3 contains 14 residues. Germline-derived CDR1 and CDR2 are SGHTA and FQGNSA. V was shortened by 3 bases and J by 0 bases, with 7 bases between the two germline ends.

The genes are TRBV5-1 and TRBJ2-3; D gene uncertain. Germline loops: CDR1 SGHRS, CDR2 YFSETQ. The CDR3 contains 12 residues. V was shortened by 2 bases and J by 7 bases, with 8 bases between the two germline ends. CDR3 in DNA: TGCGCCAGCAGCTTAGGCAGGCATACGCAGTATTTT. It codes for CASSLGRHTQYF.

The rearrangement uses TRBV19 and TRBJ1-1, with D perhaps TRBD1 (6 bases). The CDR3 covers 15 residues. The V gene's germline CDR1 is LNHDA and CDR2 SQIVND (reference sequence). Trimming pared 4 bases from V and 5 bases from J, leaving 17 bases between. CDR3 loop: CASSKRGRSETEAFF. For the CDR3, the DNA is TGTGCCAGTAGTAAGAGGGGGAGATCGGAGACTGAAGCTTTCTTT.

CDR3 DNA: TGTGCCAGCAGCCGGACCTCGGGACTAGCGGGAGTCAATGAGCAGTTCTTC. It yields the protein CASSRTSGLAGVNEQFF. The chain employs TRBV7-9 and TRBJ2-1; 14 nucleotides line up with TRBD2. Per the germline V gene, CDR1 is SEHNR and CDR2 is FQNEAQ (reference sequence). This CDR3 has 17 residues. With 5 bases clipped from V and 6 bases from J, the junction kept 9 bases outside the gene matches.

The chain has TRBV7-2 and TRBJ2-1, with 8 bases matching TRBD1. V lost 5 bases and J lost 5; bases outside the gene matches: 8. This CDR3 has 15 amino acids. In germline, CDR1 is SGHTA, CDR2 FQGNSA. The CDR3 protein is CASSDTRTGNNEQFF. Written as DNA, the CDR3 is TGTGCCAGCAGCGATACCAGGACAGGGAACAATGAGCAGTTCTTC. Combining the CDR3 with reference TRBV7-2 and TRBJ2-1 gives the whole variable domain GAGVSQSPSNKVTEKGKDVELRCDPISGHTALYWYRQSLGQGLEFLIYFQGNSAPDKSGLPSDRFSAERTGGSVSTLTIQRTQQEDSAVYLCASSDTRTGNNEQFFGPGTRLTVL.

The J gene is TRBJ2-5, the V gene TRBV5-6; tentative D call: TRBD1 (5 bases). V lost 2 bases and J lost 8, with 16 bases in between. This CDR3 region has 14 residues. The V gene's germline CDR1 is SGHDT and CDR2 YYEEEE. This CDR3 is CASSFVAGSNTQYF. CDR3 in DNA: TGTGCCAGCAGCTTTGTGGCAGGGTCCAATACCCAGTACTTC.

This sequence joins TRBV18 and TRBJ2-3; no definite D call. The germline V and J ends were trimmed by 3 bases and 2 bases, with 9 bases remaining between them. CDR3 length equals 14 residues. In germline, CDR1 is KGHSH, CDR2 LQKENI. CDR3 sequence (DNA): TGTGCCAGCTCACCCCCTTCCGCCACAGATACGCAGTATTTT. Amino acids: CASSPPSATDTQYF.

The chain is built from TRBV15 and TRBJ2-7, with 11 bases identical to TRBD1. The CDR3 contains 14 residues. J was trimmed by 5 bases and V by 5 bases; bases with no gene match: 5. From germline, CDR1 is LNHNV and CDR2 YYDKDF (reference sequence). CDR3 protein: CATSEDRGLNEQYF. In DNA form, the CDR3 reads TGTGCCACCAGCGAGGACAGGGGGCTTAACGAGCAGTACTTC.

The V and J genes are TRBV28 and TRBJ2-1, with 8 nucleotides matching TRBD1. Trimming cost V 6 bases and J 7 bases; bases outside gene matches: 5. There are 13 residues in the CDR3. Germline V gene data show CDR1 as MDHEN and CDR2 as SYDVKM. CDR3: CASRPTGGNEQFF. The DNA of the CDR3 is TGTGCCAGCAGACCTACAGGGGGGAATGAGCAGTTCTTC.

The chain carries TRBV7-9 and TRBJ2-3, with 9 nucleotides matching TRBD1. Germline assignment: CDR1 SEHNR and CDR2 FQNEAQ (reference sequence). Trimming took 0 bases from V and 3 from J; bases not matched to a gene: 13. The CDR3 is made up of 19 amino acids. As DNA, the CDR3 is TGTGCCAGCAGCTTAGCGGGACAGGGCAGGCTAGCGAGTACAGATACGCAGTATTTT. It is translated as CASSLAGQGRLASTDTQYF.

This clone has only one observation. V is TRBV19 and J is TRBJ1-5; possible D gene TRBD1, 6 bases. V lost 3 bases to trimming and J lost 6 bases, with 12 bases between them. The CDR3 length is 14 residues. The germline V gene encodes CDR1 LNHDA and CDR2 SQIVND (reference sequence). The CDR3 is CASSMSRGAQPQHF. CDR3 sequence (DNA): TGTGCCAGTAGTATGAGCAGGGGAGCTCAGCCCCAGCATTTT.

The rearrangement uses TRBV19 and TRBJ2-2; 10 nucleotides agree with TRBD2. CDR1 is LNHDA and CDR2 is SQIVND in the germline V gene (reference sequence). J was trimmed by 3 bases and V by 3 bases; bases with no gene match: 16. The CDR3 has 20 residues. CDR3 bases: TGTGCCAGTAGTATTATCCCCGGGCTAGCGGGAGACGTCGACACCGGGGAGCTGTTTTTT. Encoded protein: CASSIIPGLAGDVDTGELFF.

The chain carries TRBV7-2 and TRBJ2-7; D call uncertain. From germline, CDR1 is SGHTA and CDR2 FQGNSA. The V and J ends lost 5 bases and 6 bases respectively, with 20 bases between them. This CDR3 has 15 residues. The DNA for the CDR3 is TGTGCCAGCAGCCTAAGGGCCAGGCCCCTGGGCGAGCAGTACTTC. Translated: CASSLRARPLGEQYF.

The chain combines TRBV28 with TRBJ2-3, with 11 bases lining up with TRBD1. The germline V gene has CDR1 MDHEN and CDR2 SYDVKM. The CDR3 spans 17 residues. With 5 bases clipped from V and 0 bases from J, the junction kept 7 bases outside the gene matches. As DNA, the CDR3 is TGTGCCAGCAGTCGGACAGGGGGCTCCTTTAGCACAGATACGCAGTATTTT. Translation: CASSRTGGSFSTDTQYF.

V usage is TRBV14 and J usage is TRBJ1-1, with D perhaps TRBD1 (5 bases). V was trimmed by 0 bases and J by 7 bases, leaving 18 bases between them. The CDR3 consists of 16 residues. The germline V gene has CDR1 SGHDN and CDR2 FVKESK. The CDR3 spells CASSQDQGPKRGEAFF. CDR3 nucleotides: TGTGCCAGCAGCCAAGACCAGGGCCCCAAGAGGGGTGAAGCTTTCTTT.

This sequence joins TRBV15 and TRBJ2-6; D call uncertain. CDR1 is LNHNV and CDR2 is YYDKDF in the germline V gene (reference sequence). V was clipped by 1 base and J by 2 bases, with 9 bases between them. This CDR3 region has 16 residues. The CDR3 loop reads CATSRGTDPGANVLTF. The CDR3 DNA is TGTGCCACCAGCAGAGGGACGGACCCTGGGGCCAACGTCCTGACTTTC.

V and J are TRBV28 and TRBJ1-3, with a possible D match to TRBD1 (5 bases). The CDR3 runs 15 residues. Germline CDR1 MDHEN, CDR2 SYDVKM. The V end was cut by 7 bases, the J end by 0 bases, with 13 bases between. Here the CDR3 DNA reads TGTGCCAGCACCGACAGCAGTCTCTCTGGAAACACCATATATTTT. It translates to CASTDSSLSGNTIYF.

V is TRBV28 and J is TRBJ2-7; 7 nucleotides match TRBD1. Per the germline V gene, CDR1 is MDHEN and CDR2 is SYDVKM. The V gene end was trimmed by 6 bases and the J gene end by 4 bases; junction bases not matched to a gene: 9. CDR3 length: 14 amino acids. Written as DNA, the CDR3 is TGTGCCAGCAGGTCCGCAGGGGGATCTTACGAGCAGTACTTC. This codes for CASRSAGGSYEQYF. Looking up the rest from reference TRBV28 and TRBJ2-7 gives the full variable domain: DVKVTQSSRYLVKRTGEKVFLECVQDMDHENMFWYRQDPGLGLRLIYFSYDVKMKEKGDIPEGYSVSREKKERFSLILESASTNQTSMYLCASRSAGGSYEQYFGPGTRLTVT.

The V call is TRBV7-2, the J call TRBJ1-1, with 7 nucleotides matching TRBD1. Germline V lookup: CDR1 SGHTA, CDR2 FQGNSA. The CDR3 has 15 amino acids. Trimming took 5 bases from V and 4 from J; bases not matched to a gene: 10. This CDR3 is CASSRDRVVTTEAFF. The CDR3 nucleotides are TGTGCCAGCAGCCGCGACAGGGTGGTAACCACTGAAGCTTTCTTT.

The V gene is TRBV29-1, the J gene TRBJ2-7; 7 nucleotides align to TRBD1. Germline lookup yields CDR1 SQVTM and CDR2 ANQGSEA. This CDR3 is built from 12 residues. The V gene end was trimmed by 6 bases and the J gene end by 5 bases; junction bases not matched to a gene: 7. CDR3: CSVGRQGNEQYF. For the CDR3, the DNA is TGCAGCGTCGGTAGACAGGGTAACGAGCAGTACTTC.

Only one count was recorded for this clone. The same CDR3 also results from other DNA sequences found in this sample. V gene TRBV6-5 combines with J gene TRBJ1-1; D unresolved. The germline CDR1 and CDR2 sequences are MNHEY and SVGAGI. The CDR3 totals 14 residues. The V end was cut by 0 bases, the J end by 0 bases, with 5 bases between. The CDR3 sequence: CASSYSTVNTEAFF. DNA of the CDR3: TGTGCCAGCAGTTACTCGACTGTGAACACTGAAGCTTTCTTT.

The genes are TRBV28 and TRBJ2-5, with 7 bases aligning to TRBD1. The CDR3 extends over 14 amino acids. V dropped 6 bases and J dropped 3; count of bases not matched to a gene: 7. The germline CDR1 and CDR2 sequences are MDHEN and SYDVKM. The CDR3 bases are TGTGCCAGCAGCCCCCGGGACAGCAAAGAGACCCAGTACTTC. This sequence encodes CASSPRDSKETQYF.

CDR3 DNA: TGTGCCAGCAGCTTAAAGATTGGACTAGCGGGATTAGAGACCCAGTACTTC. Translating gives CASSLKIGLAGLETQYF. The chain combines TRBV11-2 with TRBJ2-5; 12 bases align to TRBD2. Germline CDR1 is SGHAT and CDR2 is FQNNGV. The V gene end was trimmed by 2 bases and the J gene end by 4 bases; junction bases not matched to a gene: 8. The length of the CDR3 is 17 residues.

This chain links TRBV28 with TRBJ2-1; D is unresolved. The germline CDR1 and CDR2 sequences are MDHEN and SYDVKM. V dropped 3 bases and J dropped 8 bases, with 23 bases sitting between them. The CDR3 is made up of 17 amino acids. The CDR3 reads CASSFQHGRMRGDEQFF. The CDR3 DNA sequence: TGTGCCAGCAGTTTCCAACACGGACGGATGAGAGGCGATGAGCAGTTCTTC.